This entry lists 19 T cell receptor beta chains sequenced from one sample in a study of blood T cell repertoires in COVID-19. The repertoire was sequenced with immunoSEQ multiplex PCR; TCRdb's copy has only in-frame clones and lacks some. The sample contains over 60,000 clones, 82% of which appear only once. Sample: peripheral blood. These receptors were obtained from a human donor in a cohort sampled during active COVID-19.

The chain uses TRBV29-1 and TRBJ1-2; tentatively, D is TRBD1 (6 bases). The CDR3 has 15 residues. V was clipped by 4 bases and J by 6 bases, with 21 bases between them. Germline CDR1 SQVTM, CDR2 ANQGSEA. The CDR3 sequence: CSVVSPGTRWDGYTF. In nucleotides, the CDR3 is TGCAGCGTTGTGAGTCCCGGGACACGGTGGGATGGCTACACCTTC.

This clone was observed a handful of times. The genes are TRBV5-4 and TRBJ2-7, with D perhaps TRBD2 (7 bases). V was clipped by 5 bases and J by 1 base, with 13 bases between them. CDR3 length: 14 amino acids. From germline, CDR1 is SGHNT and CDR2 YYREEE (reference sequence). CDR3 residues: CASSKGGGSYEQYF. Written as DNA, the CDR3 is TGTGCCAGCAGTAAAGGGGGGGGATCCTACGAGCAGTACTTC.

The chain employs TRBV10-3 and TRBJ2-7; tentative D call: TRBD1 (5 bases). CDR1 and CDR2 (germline): ENHRY, SYGVKD. V dropped 2 bases and J dropped 0 bases, with 14 bases sitting between them. There are 16 residues in the CDR3. The CDR3 nucleotides are TGTGCCATCAGTGAGGCCCATAAGGGGATCTCCTACGAGCAGTACTTC. Amino acid sequence: CAISEAHKGISYEQYF.

This clone was seen a handful of times. The chain combines TRBV15 with TRBJ1-1, with TRBD1 as a possible D gene (6 bases). Germline CDR1 is LNHNV and CDR2 is YYDKDF (reference sequence). The CDR3 totals 18 residues. V was clipped by 3 bases and J by 0 bases, with 20 bases between them. The CDR3 here is CATSSFGVGGNMNTEAFF. In DNA, the CDR3 is TGTGCCACCAGCAGTTTTGGGGTAGGGGGAAACATGAACACTGAAGCTTTCTTT.

The chain has TRBV19 and TRBJ2-7; 11 bases agree with TRBD2. Trimming at V came to 3 bases and at J to 2 bases, leaving 6 bases not matched to a gene. The CDR3 has 16 amino acids. CDR1 LNHDA and CDR2 SQIVND come from the germline V gene (reference sequence). CDR3 amino acids: CASSINKLAGAYEQYF. CDR3 nucleotides: TGTGCCAGTAGTATCAACAAACTAGCGGGGGCCTACGAGCAGTACTTC. The variable domain in full, completed from reference TRBV19 and TRBJ2-7, reads DGGITQSPKYLFRKEGQNVTLSCEQNLNHDAMYWYRQDPGQGLRLIYYSQIVNDFQKGDIAEGYSVSREKKESFPLTVTSAQKNPTAFYLCASSINKLAGAYEQYFGPGTRLTVT.

The chain uses TRBV5-1 and TRBJ1-2, with TRBD1 identical over 7 bases. After removal of 4 bases from V and 6 bases from J, the junction contained 9 bases not matched to a gene. The CDR3 sequence is 14 residues long. Germline-derived CDR1 and CDR2 are SGHRS and YFSETQ. CDR3 nucleotide sequence: TGCGCCAGCAGCAAGTCCAGGGGGGAAGATGGCTACACCTTC. It is translated as CASSKSRGEDGYTF.

V and J are TRBV13 and TRBJ2-7, with no clear D. CDR3 length equals 14 residues. The germline gives CDR1 PRHDT, CDR2 FYEKMQ (reference sequence). The V and J ends lost 0 bases and 0 bases respectively, with 6 bases between them. In nucleotides, the CDR3 is TGTGCCAGCAGCTTAGGCGTCAGCTCCTACGAGCAGTACTTC. Translated, it gives CASSLGVSSYEQYF.

This clone was counted between two and nine times. The gene calls are TRBV5-4 and TRBJ1-2; unclear D gene. This CDR3 comprises 14 residues. Germline V lookup: CDR1 SGHNT, CDR2 YYREEE (reference sequence). V shed 2 bases and J shed 3 bases, with 11 bases lying between them. CDR3: CASSLAGIDYGYTF. The CDR3 DNA sequence: TGTGCCAGCAGCTTAGCGGGGATAGACTATGGCTACACCTTC. The full variable domain, its missing parts supplied by reference TRBV5-4 and TRBJ1-2, is ETGVTQSPTHLIKTRGQQVTLRCSSQSGHNTVSWYQQALGQGPQFIFQYYREEENGRGNFPPRFSGLQFPNYSSELNVNALELDDSALYLCASSLAGIDYGYTFGSGTRLTVV.

The chain recombines TRBV4-2 with TRBJ2-7, with D tentatively TRBD2 (5 bases). The germline V gene has CDR1 LGHNA and CDR2 YNFKEQ. Trimming left V 0 bases short and J 3 bases short, with 15 bases between. The CDR3 is made up of 16 amino acids. CDR3 coding DNA: TGTGCCAGCAGCCAAGACAGGCCGGTTGCGGGCTACGAGCAGTACTTC. This codes for CASSQDRPVAGYEQYF.

The V and J genes are TRBV21-1 and TRBJ2-7; the table's D call, TRBD2, was not checked against the DNA. TRBV21-1 is shown as a pseudogene. The CDR3 consists of 20 residues. Here the CDR3 reads CASSPYKGRVMKVGSYEQYF. The CDR3 region has the DNA TGTGCCAGCAGCCCGTACAAAGGGAGAGTGATGAAGGTGGGCTCCTACGAGCAGTACTTC.

The chain links TRBV4-2 to TRBJ2-7; tentative D call: TRBD2 (7 bases). The V gene lost 0 bases and the J gene lost 0 bases, with 27 bases spanning the gap. Germline V gene lookup returns CDR1 LGHNA and CDR2 YNFKEQ. This CDR3 region has 21 residues. The CDR3 here is CASSQDSTGGGLFTSSYEQYF. Written as DNA, the CDR3 is TGTGCCAGCAGCCAAGATAGCACGGGCGGGGGCCTCTTCACTAGCTCCTACGAGCAGTACTTC.

The V call is TRBV24-1, the J call TRBJ2-2; D gene unclear. V was pared by 6 bases and J by 6 bases, with 13 bases between. This CDR3 is built from 14 residues. Looked up from germline, CDR1 is KGHDR and CDR2 is SFDVKD. CDR3 protein: CATSLSTRAGELFF. CDR3 sequence (DNA): TGTGCCACCAGTCTGTCAACGAGAGCCGGGGAGCTGTTTTTT.

V and J are TRBV4-1 and TRBJ1-2; 9 bases fit TRBD1. The CDR3 sequence is 15 residues long. With 4 bases clipped from V and 3 bases from J, the junction kept 6 bases outside the gene matches. The germline V gene encodes CDR1 MGHRA and CDR2 YSYEKL. The CDR3 reads CASSPDRGIYYGYTF. CDR3 nucleotides: TGCGCCAGCAGCCCGGACAGGGGAATCTACTATGGCTACACCTTC.

J is TRBJ2-7 and V is TRBV7-9; D call uncertain. Trimming shortened V by 6 bases and J by 7 bases, and 13 bases separated the two germline ends. The CDR3 length is 12 residues. Germline V gene data show CDR1 as SEHNR and CDR2 as FQNEAQ (reference sequence). Written as DNA, the CDR3 is TGTGCCAGCAGTCTTCCGACCGGGGAGCAGTACTTC. Translating it yields CASSLPTGEQYF. Full variable domain (missing parts from reference TRBV7-9 and TRBJ2-7): DTGVSQNPRHKITKRGQNVTFRCDPISEHNRLYWYRQTLGQGPEFLTYFQNEAQLEKSRLLSDRFSAERPKGSFSTLEIQRTEQGDSAMYLCASSLPTGEQYFGPGTRLTVT.

This clone was picked up a small number of times. This rearrangement joins TRBV20-1 to TRBJ1-6; no reliable D call. The CDR3 spans 17 residues. Between the trimmed V and J ends, which lost 3 bases and 7 bases, there was a span of 22 bases. Germline V lookup: CDR1 DFQATT, CDR2 SNEGSKA (reference sequence). In DNA form, the CDR3 reads TGCAGTGCTAGTCGCGGGTCTGAAGGGCCCACAAATTCACCCCTCCACTTT. Protein product: CSASRGSEGPTNSPLHF.

The chain combines TRBV7-2 with TRBJ2-5; D might be TRBD2 (6 bases). CDR3 size: 14 residues. Germline values: CDR1 SGHTA, CDR2 FQGNSA. The V end was cut by 4 bases, the J end by 4 bases, with 13 bases between. CDR3 protein: CASSSGVLRETQYF. For the CDR3, the DNA is TGTGCCAGCAGCTCGGGGGTGCTTCGAGAGACCCAGTACTTC.

This clone was counted a few times. The J gene is TRBJ1-4, the V gene TRBV20-1; possibly TRBD1 for D (6 bases). With 4 bases removed from V and 7 bases from J, the gap between germline ends came to 13 bases. This CDR3 has 13 residues. The germline gives CDR1 DFQATT, CDR2 SNEGSKA (reference sequence). CDR3 bases: TGCAGTGCTAATGAGCAGGGGAGTGAAAAACTGTTTTTT. This encodes CSANEQGSEKLFF.

The chain carries TRBV6-5 and TRBJ2-7; 8 bases are a match to TRBD1. The CDR3 sequence is 14 residues long. Germline-derived CDR1 and CDR2 are MNHEY and SVGAGI. V lost 5 bases and J lost 3; bases outside the gene matches: 6. CDR3 DNA sequence: TGTGCCAGCAGTCCGACAGGGGCGAACTACGAGCAGTACTTC. It translates to CASSPTGANYEQYF.

The gene calls are TRBV6-6 and TRBJ1-5; no firm D call. Germline CDR1 and CDR2: MNHNY and SVGAGI (reference sequence). V was clipped by 7 bases and J by 6 bases, with 13 bases between them. The CDR3 contains 13 residues. The CDR3 loop reads CASTPDGFQPQHF. As DNA, the CDR3 is TGTGCCAGCACCCCAGACGGGTTTCAGCCCCAGCATTTT.